The rows below give T cell receptor beta chains drawn from one sample of a study of T-cell reconstitution after alpha-beta-depleted transplantation in children. TCRdb fed the PCR reads into MiXCR, producing one record per CDR3 protein. The sample gives 98,000 or so distinct CDR3 sequences, 5% to 8% of which show up once; roughly 24% is in the top ten. Sequencing used PBMCs, mostly from graft donor cells, obtained 360 days after TCRalphabeta/CD19-depleted stem cell transplant. The receptors here all came from a male patient aged 2-15 years who had a stem cell transplant for acute lymphoblastic leukemia, so the T cells may come from the graft donor. Each CDR3 is given with its conserved first and last residue. A D gene is named only where the DNA matches it firmly. Clone size is shown for a subset of rows, as once, few, many or a class of expanded clone.

CDR3: CAIRSAMAYNEQFF
DNA: TGTGCCATAAGGTCAGCGATGGCCTACAATGAGCAGTTCTTC
J: TRBJ2-1
D: NA
V: TRBV7-3
size: many

CDR3: CASSQDRVGNQPQHF
DNA: TGCGCCAGCAGCCAAGACAGGGTTGGAAATCAGCCCCAGCATTTT
J: TRBJ1-5
D: NA
V: TRBV4-1
size: NA

CDR3: CASSYGTSIGEQYF
DNA: TGTGCCAGCAGTTACGGGACTAGCATAGGCGAGCAGTACTTC
J: TRBJ2-7
D: TRBD2
V: TRBV6-2/TRBV6-3
size: many

CDR3: CASSLAGGPHEQYF
DNA: TGTGCCAGCAGTTTAGCGGGAGGGCCTCACGAGCAGTACTTC
J: TRBJ2-7
D: TRBD2
V: TRBV28
size: many

CDR3: CASSPLGLGETQYF
DNA: TGTGCCAGCAGCCCACTGGGTCTCGGGGAGACCCAGTACTTC
J: TRBJ2-5
D: NA
V: TRBV7-9
size: NA

CDR3: CASSYALAGSNEQFF
DNA: TGTGCCAGCAGTTACGCACTAGCAGGTAGCAATGAGCAGTTCTTC
J: TRBJ2-1
D: NA
V: TRBV6-5
size: many

CDR3: CASSNRGRRDEKLFF
DNA: TGTGCCAGCAGCAACAGGGGAAGGAGGGATGAAAAACTGTTTTTT
J: TRBJ1-4
D: TRBD1
V: TRBV27
size: many

CDR3: CASARDSSTDTQYF
DNA: TGTGCCAGCGCTCGGGACTCTAGCACAGATACGCAGTATTTT
J: TRBJ2-3
D: NA
V: TRBV28
size: NA

CDR3: CASSLPLNWYLQETQYF
DNA: TGTGCCAGCAGCTTACCTTTGAACTGGTATCTGCAAGAGACCCAGTACTTC
J: TRBJ2-5
D: NA
V: TRBV6-2/TRBV6-3
size: many

CDR3: CSVRTGKLYTF
DNA: TGCAGCGTTCGGACCGGGAAACTCTACACCTTC
J: TRBJ1-2
D: NA
V: TRBV29-1
size: NA

CDR3: CASSSTSGVVQVYEQYF
DNA: TGTGCCAGCAGCTCAACATCGGGCGTTGTCCAGGTCTACGAGCAGTACTTC
J: TRBJ2-7
D: NA
V: TRBV7-9
size: many

CDR3: CASSPDPAVYTQYF
DNA: TGTGCCAGCAGCCCCGACCCTGCGGTATATACGCAGTATTTT
J: TRBJ2-3
D: NA
V: TRBV7-2
size: many

CDR3: CASSDEVLLEQYF
DNA: TGTGCCAGCAGTGATGAGGTACTGCTCGAGCAGTACTTC
J: TRBJ2-7
D: NA
V: TRBV2
size: few

CDR3: CASDGNSYNEQFF
DNA: TGTGCCAGCGACGGAAACTCCTACAATGAGCAGTTCTTC
J: TRBJ2-1
D: NA
V: TRBV28
size: many

CDR3: CASNPLVAETQYF
DNA: TGTGCCAGCAACCCCCTAGTTGCAGAGACCCAGTACTTC
J: TRBJ2-5
D: NA
V: TRBV6-2/TRBV6-3
size: few

CDR3: CASSTGPYEQYF
DNA: TGTGCCAGTAGTACAGGGCCCTACGAGCAGTACTTC
J: TRBJ2-7
D: NA
V: TRBV19
size: NA

CDR3: CASSQDKGKANYGYTF
DNA: TGCGCCAGCAGCCAAGATAAGGGAAAAGCTAACTATGGCTACACCTTC
J: TRBJ1-2
D: NA
V: TRBV4-3
size: NA

CDR3: CTAGASSYNEQFF
DNA: TGCACCGCTGGGGCCAGCTCCTACAATGAGCAGTTCTTC
J: TRBJ2-1
D: NA
V: TRBV20-1
size: many

CDR3: CASSQGRAQPQHF
DNA: TGTGCCAGCAGTCAGGGGAGGGCTCAGCCCCAGCATTTT
J: TRBJ1-5
D: NA
V: TRBV6-6
size: many

CDR3: CASSQAPGLAVGEQYF
DNA: TGTGCCAGCAGCCAAGCGCCGGGACTAGCGGTCGGTGAGCAGTACTTC
J: TRBJ2-7
D: TRBD2
V: TRBV7-9
size: many

CDR3: CASRGRSTDTQYF
DNA: TGTGCCTCAAGGGGGAGGAGCACAGATACGCAGTATTTT
J: TRBJ2-3
D: NA
V: TRBV7-9
size: many

CDR3: CASSQDSVRLAGAETQYF
DNA: TGTGCCAGCAGCCAAGATTCAGTACGGCTAGCGGGGGCCGAGACCCAGTACTTC
J: TRBJ2-5
D: TRBD2
V: TRBV4-2
size: large

CDR3: CASSFGTVGAQYF
DNA: TGTGCCAGCAGCTTCGGGACCGTCGGAGCCCAGTACTTC
J: TRBJ2-5
D: NA
V: TRBV7-2
size: many

CDR3: CASSETYNSPLHF
DNA: TGTGCCAGCTCGGAGACCTATAATTCACCCCTCCACTTT
J: TRBJ1-6
D: NA
V: TRBV7-9
size: many

CDR3: CASSLNEGYSNTEAFF
DNA: TGTGCCAGCAGTTTAAATGAGGGGTACTCGAACACTGAAGCTTTCTTT
J: TRBJ1-1
D: NA
V: TRBV27
size: many

CDR3: CASSKGTETQYF
DNA: TGTGCCAGCAGCAAAGGGACAGAGACCCAGTACTTC
J: TRBJ2-5
D: NA
V: TRBV7-2
size: few

CDR3: CASSSPTSGMETQYF
DNA: TGTGCCAGCAGCTCACCAACTAGCGGGATGGAGACCCAGTACTTC
J: TRBJ2-5
D: TRBD2
V: TRBV7-2
size: NA

CDR3: CASSFPGEIFGELFF
DNA: TGTGCCAGCAGTTTCCCAGGGGAGATCTTCGGGGAGCTGTTTTTT
J: TRBJ2-2
D: NA
V: TRBV6-2/TRBV6-3
size: many

CDR3: CASSPSLSPTYEQYF
DNA: TGTGCCAGCTCACCTTCCCTTTCCCCGACCTACGAGCAGTACTTC
J: TRBJ2-7
D: NA
V: TRBV18
size: many

CDR3: CASTKSGSTDTQYF
DNA: TGTGCCAGCACCAAGAGCGGAAGCACAGATACGCAGTATTTT
J: TRBJ2-3
D: NA
V: TRBV28
size: NA

CDR3: CASSQVRSSYEQYF
DNA: TGCGCCAGCAGCCAAGTCAGGAGCTCCTACGAGCAGTACTTC
J: TRBJ2-7
D: NA
V: TRBV4-3
size: many

CDR3: CCARGFQEGNKNIQYF
DNA: TGCTGTGCTAGGGGATTTCAGGAGGGTAACAAAAACATTCAGTACTTC
J: TRBJ2-4
D: NA
V: TRBV20-1
size: few

CDR3: CASSLGGVYQPQHF
DNA: TGTGCCAGCAGTTTGGGAGGAGTGTATCAGCCCCAGCATTTT
J: TRBJ1-5
D: NA
V: TRBV12-3/TRBV12-4
size: many

CDR3: CASSQELLAGNEQFF
DNA: TGCGCCAGCAGCCAAGAGCTACTAGCGGGAAATGAGCAGTTCTTC
J: TRBJ2-1
D: TRBD2
V: TRBV4-3
size: many

CDR3: CSARVWTSSNYGYTF
DNA: TGCAGTGCTAGAGTTTGGACATCCTCTAACTATGGCTACACCTTC
J: TRBJ1-2
D: NA
V: TRBV20-1
size: NA

CDR3: CASIRAGGLQETQYF
DNA: TGCGCCAGCATTAGAGCGGGCGGACTACAAGAGACCCAGTACTTC
J: TRBJ2-5
D: NA
V: TRBV5-1
size: NA

CDR3: CASSSVGVGYNEQFF
DNA: TGTGCCAGCAGCTCTGTCGGGGTAGGCTACAATGAGCAGTTCTTC
J: TRBJ2-1
D: NA
V: TRBV7-9
size: many

CDR3: CASSRRTATYEQYF
DNA: TGTGCCAGCAGTAGGCGGACGGCGACCTACGAGCAGTACTTC
J: TRBJ2-7
D: NA
V: TRBV27
size: few

CDR3: CASSWAVGAYEQYF
DNA: TGTGCCAGCAGCTGGGCGGTGGGGGCCTACGAGCAGTACTTC
J: TRBJ2-7
D: NA
V: TRBV27
size: many

CDR3: CASSSPEEREGLNEQFF
DNA: TGTGCCAGTAGTTCTCCTGAGGAGCGGGAGGGCCTCAATGAGCAGTTCTTC
J: TRBJ2-1
D: TRBD2
V: TRBV19
size: few

CDR3: CASSLEFGARSYEQYF
DNA: TGTGCCAGCAGCTTAGAGTTTGGAGCACGTTCCTACGAGCAGTACTTC
J: TRBJ2-7
D: NA
V: TRBV7-6
size: NA

CDR3: CASSERDSQETQYF
DNA: TGTGCCAGCAGTGAACGGGACAGTCAAGAGACCCAGTACTTC
J: TRBJ2-5
D: TRBD1
V: TRBV25-1
size: few

CDR3: CASSPGAARPQHF
DNA: TGTGCCAGCAGCCCGGGGGCCGCCCGGCCCCAGCATTTT
J: TRBJ1-5
D: NA
V: TRBV7-9
size: many